This T cell receptor (beta chain) originates from a study of cytomegalovirus exposure and HLA in healthy donors. Study summary: Early release data held tens of millions of unique TCRs from HLA-typed donors.

This CDR3 is built from 16 residues. The V end lost 3 bases, the J end lost 0 bases, and 14 bases lay between the germline ends. The germline V gene encodes CDR1 MGHRA and CDR2 YSYEKL. This PCR relied on a set of 60 Vbeta primers and 13 Jbeta primers. Measured with immunoSEQ multiplex PCR; TCRdb has only the in-frame clones, and not every one. The table shows about 130,000 clones, with around 73% occurring only once. What was sequenced was PBMCs. V usage is TRBV4-1 and J usage is TRBJ1-2; D is possibly TRBD1 (5 bases). The source is a man between 60 and 75 years old in good health and CMV-seropositive. CDR3 DNA sequence: TGCGCCAGCAGCCAGAGGATGACAGCTACTAACTATGGCTACACCTTC. Translated: CASSQRMTATNYGYTF.